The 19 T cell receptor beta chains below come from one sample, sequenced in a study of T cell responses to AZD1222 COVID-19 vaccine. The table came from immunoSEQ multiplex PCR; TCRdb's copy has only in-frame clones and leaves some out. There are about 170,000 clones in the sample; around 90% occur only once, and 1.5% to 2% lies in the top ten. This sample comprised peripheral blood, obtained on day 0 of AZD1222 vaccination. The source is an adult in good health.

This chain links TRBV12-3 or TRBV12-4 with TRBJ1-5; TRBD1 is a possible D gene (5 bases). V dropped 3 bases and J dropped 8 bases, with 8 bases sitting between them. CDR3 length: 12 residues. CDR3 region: CASSLGLEPQHF. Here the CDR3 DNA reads TGTGCCAGCAGTTTGGGGCTTGAGCCCCAGCATTTT.

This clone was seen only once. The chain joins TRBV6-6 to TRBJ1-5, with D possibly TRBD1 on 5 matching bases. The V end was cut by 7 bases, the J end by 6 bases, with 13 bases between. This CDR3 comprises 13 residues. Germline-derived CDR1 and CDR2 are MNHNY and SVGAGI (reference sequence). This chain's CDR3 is CASMSEGRQPQHF. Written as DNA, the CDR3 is TGTGCCAGCATGTCGGAGGGACGTCAGCCCCAGCATTTT.

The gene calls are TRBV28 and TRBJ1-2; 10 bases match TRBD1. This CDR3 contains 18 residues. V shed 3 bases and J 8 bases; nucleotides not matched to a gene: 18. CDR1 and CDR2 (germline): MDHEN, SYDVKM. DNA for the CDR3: TGTGCCAGCAGTTTCCTCGCCGGGACAGGGGACGCCCGTGCCGGCTACACCTTC. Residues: CASSFLAGTGDARAGYTF.

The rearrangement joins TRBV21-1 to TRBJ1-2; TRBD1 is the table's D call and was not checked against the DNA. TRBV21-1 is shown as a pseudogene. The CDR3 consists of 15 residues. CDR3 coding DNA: TGTGCCAGCGCTCCGCAAACAGGATTATATTGCGGCTACACCTTC. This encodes CASAPQTGLYCGYTF.

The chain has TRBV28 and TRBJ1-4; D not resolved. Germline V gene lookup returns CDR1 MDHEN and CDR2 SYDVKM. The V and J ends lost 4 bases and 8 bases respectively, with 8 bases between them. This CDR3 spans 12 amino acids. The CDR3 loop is CASSSPAEKLFF. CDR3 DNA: TGTGCCAGCAGTTCCCCCGCGGAAAAACTGTTTTTT.

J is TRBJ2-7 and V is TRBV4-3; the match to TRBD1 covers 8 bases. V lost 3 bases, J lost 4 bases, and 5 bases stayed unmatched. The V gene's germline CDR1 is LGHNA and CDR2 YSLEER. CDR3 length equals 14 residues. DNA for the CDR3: TGCGCCAGCAGCCAGGGACAGGTGGGGTACGAGCAGTACTTC. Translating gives CASSQGQVGYEQYF.

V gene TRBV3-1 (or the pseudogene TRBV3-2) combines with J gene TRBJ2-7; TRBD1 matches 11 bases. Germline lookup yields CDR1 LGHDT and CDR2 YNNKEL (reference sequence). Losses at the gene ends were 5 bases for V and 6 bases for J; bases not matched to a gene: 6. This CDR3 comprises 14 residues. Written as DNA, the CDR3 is TGTGCCAGCAGCTCTCCGGACAGGGGGCGCGAGCAGTACTTC. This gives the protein CASSSPDRGREQYF.

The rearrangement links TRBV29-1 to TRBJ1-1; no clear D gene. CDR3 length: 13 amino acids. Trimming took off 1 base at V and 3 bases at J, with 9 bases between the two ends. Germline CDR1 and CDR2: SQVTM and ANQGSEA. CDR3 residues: CSVEAGMDTEAFF. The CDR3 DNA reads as TGCAGCGTTGAAGCCGGGATGGACACTGAAGCTTTCTTT.

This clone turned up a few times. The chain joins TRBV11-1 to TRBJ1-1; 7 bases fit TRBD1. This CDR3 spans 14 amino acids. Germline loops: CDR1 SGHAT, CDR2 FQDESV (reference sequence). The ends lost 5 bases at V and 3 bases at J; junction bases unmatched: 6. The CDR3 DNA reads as TGTGCCAGCAGCCGACAGGGTTTGGACACTGAAGCTTTCTTT. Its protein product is CASSRQGLDTEAFF.

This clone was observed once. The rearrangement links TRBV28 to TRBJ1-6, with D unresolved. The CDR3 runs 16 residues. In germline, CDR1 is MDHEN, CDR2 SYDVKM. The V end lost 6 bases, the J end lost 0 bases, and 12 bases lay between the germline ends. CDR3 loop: CASSPRGSSYNSPLHF. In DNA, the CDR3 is TGTGCCAGCAGCCCTCGTGGTAGCTCCTATAATTCACCCCTCCACTTT.

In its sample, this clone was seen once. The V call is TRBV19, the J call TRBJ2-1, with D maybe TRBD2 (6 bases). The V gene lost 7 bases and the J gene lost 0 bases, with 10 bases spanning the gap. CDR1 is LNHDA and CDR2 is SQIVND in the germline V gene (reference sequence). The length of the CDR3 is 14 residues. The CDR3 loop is CASTATSSYNEQFF. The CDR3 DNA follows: TGTGCCAGTACCGCGACTAGCTCCTACAATGAGCAGTTCTTC. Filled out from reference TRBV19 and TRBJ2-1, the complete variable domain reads DGGITQSPKYLFRKEGQNVTLSCEQNLNHDAMYWYRQDPGQGLRLIYYSQIVNDFQKGDIAEGYSVSREKKESFPLTVTSAQKNPTAFYLCASTATSSYNEQFFGPGTRLTVL.

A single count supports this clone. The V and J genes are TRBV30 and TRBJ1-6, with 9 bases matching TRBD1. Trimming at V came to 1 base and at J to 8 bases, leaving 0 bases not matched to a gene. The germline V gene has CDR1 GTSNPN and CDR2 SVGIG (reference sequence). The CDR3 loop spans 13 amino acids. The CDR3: CAWSGTGDSPLHF. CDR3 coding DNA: TGTGCCTGGAGTGGGACAGGGGATTCACCCCTCCACTTT.

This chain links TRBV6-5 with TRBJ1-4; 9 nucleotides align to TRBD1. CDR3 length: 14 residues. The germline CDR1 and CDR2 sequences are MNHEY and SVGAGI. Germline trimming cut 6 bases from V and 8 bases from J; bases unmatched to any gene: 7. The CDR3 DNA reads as TGTGCCAGCAGAGGGGGGACAGGGTACGAAAAACTGTTTTTT. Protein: CASRGGTGYEKLFF.

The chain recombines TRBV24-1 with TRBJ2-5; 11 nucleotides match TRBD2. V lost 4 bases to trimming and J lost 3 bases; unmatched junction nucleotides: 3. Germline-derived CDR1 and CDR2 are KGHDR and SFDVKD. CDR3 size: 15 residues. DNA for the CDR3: TGTGCCACCAGTGACCTTAGCGGGAGGGAAGAGACCCAGTACTTC. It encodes CATSDLSGREETQYF.

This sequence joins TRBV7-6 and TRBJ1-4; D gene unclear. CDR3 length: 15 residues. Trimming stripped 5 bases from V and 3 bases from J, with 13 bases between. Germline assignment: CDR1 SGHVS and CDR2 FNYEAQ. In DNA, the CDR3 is TGTGCCAGCAGCCCCCAGGAGGGTTCTAATGAAAAACTGTTTTTT. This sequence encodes CASSPQEGSNEKLFF.

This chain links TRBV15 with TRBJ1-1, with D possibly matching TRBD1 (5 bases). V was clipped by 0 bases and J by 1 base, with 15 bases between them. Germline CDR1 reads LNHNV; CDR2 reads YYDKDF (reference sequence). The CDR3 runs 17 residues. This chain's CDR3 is CATSRDGAGRRNTEAFF. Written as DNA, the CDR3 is TGTGCCACCAGCAGAGATGGGGCCGGCAGACGGAACACTGAAGCTTTCTTT. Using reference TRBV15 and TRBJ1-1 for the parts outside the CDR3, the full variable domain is DAMVIQNPRYQVTQFGKPVTLSCSQTLNHNVMYWYQQKSSQAPKLLFHYYDKDFNNEADTPDNFQSRRPNTSFCFLDIRSPGLGDTAMYLCATSRDGAGRRNTEAFFGQGTRLTVV.

CDR3 nucleotides: TGTGCCAGCAGCACCCGGGACAGGGTCTTTTACACTGAAGCTTTCTTT. Translation gives CASSTRDRVFYTEAFF. This chain joins TRBV7-8 and TRBJ1-1, with TRBD1 matching 9 bases. The length of the CDR3 is 16 residues. With V trimmed by 5 bases and J by 3 bases, 10 bases remained unmatched. From germline, CDR1 is SGHVS and CDR2 FQNEAQ. The full variable domain, its missing parts supplied by reference TRBV7-8 and TRBJ1-1, is GAGVSQSPRYKVAKRGQDVALRCDPISGHVSLFWYQQALGQGPEFLTYFQNEAQLDKSGLPSDRFFAERPEGSVSTLKIQRTQQEDSAVYLCASSTRDRVFYTEAFFGQGTRLTVV.

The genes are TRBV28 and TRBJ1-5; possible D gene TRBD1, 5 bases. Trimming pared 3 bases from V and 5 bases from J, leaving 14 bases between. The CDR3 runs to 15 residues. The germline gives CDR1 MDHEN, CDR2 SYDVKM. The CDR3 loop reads CASSFGAHGDQPQHF. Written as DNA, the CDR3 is TGTGCCAGCAGTTTTGGGGCCCATGGGGATCAGCCCCAGCATTTT. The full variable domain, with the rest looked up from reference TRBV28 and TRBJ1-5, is DVKVTQSSRYLVKRTGEKVFLECVQDMDHENMFWYRQDPGLGLRLIYFSYDVKMKEKGDIPEGYSVSREKKERFSLILESASTNQTSMYLCASSFGAHGDQPQHFGDGTRLSIL.

As DNA, the CDR3 is TGCGCCAGCAGCCCTCCGGGGTCCGGTTTGGGACAGGGTGGACAGCCCCAGCATTTT. It specifies CASSPPGSGLGQGGQPQHF. The J gene is TRBJ1-5, the V gene TRBV4-1; TRBD1 matches at 9 bases. Trimming at V came to 4 bases and at J to 7 bases, leaving 20 bases not matched to a gene. The CDR3 has 19 residues. In germline, CDR1 is MGHRA, CDR2 YSYEKL.